This TCR beta chain derives from a study of cytomegalovirus exposure and HLA in healthy donors. The PCR ran on 60 Vbeta and 13 Jbeta primers. TCRdb's copy holds only in-frame clones and misses some; the assay was immunoSEQ multiplex PCR. The sample shows approximately 140,000 clones, roughly 79% of them seen only once. The specimen sequenced was PBMCs. The receptor was isolated from a woman aged 40 to 49 in good health and CMV-seronegative.

CDR3 protein: CASSLGDRTYEQYF. CDR3 nucleotide sequence: TGTGCCAGCAGCTTAGGAGACAGAACCTACGAGCAGTACTTC. V gene TRBV7-6 combines with J gene TRBJ2-7; possibly TRBD1 for D (5 bases). There are 14 residues in the CDR3. Trimming removed 1 base from V and 2 bases from J, with 9 bases in between. Germline values: CDR1 SGHVS, CDR2 FNYEAQ.